This T cell receptor (beta chain) is from a study of OX40 agonist ivuxolimab in advanced cancers. Whole-study context: Patients' therapy was ivuxolimab, an antibody that acts as an agonist of OX40 (CD134).

TCRdb keeps only in-frame clones here, not all; method: immunoSEQ multiplex PCR. The sample has roughly 60,000 clones, about 83% seen once; the top ten hold approximately 4.5%. The CDR3 loop spans 14 amino acids. With 1 base removed from V and 2 bases from J, the gap between germline ends came to 10 bases. CDR1 and CDR2 (germline): GTSNPN, SVGIG (reference sequence). The receptor was derived from an adult with an advanced solid tumor such as melanoma, head and neck, liver or kidney cancer. The sequenced sample was CD4+ or CD8+ T cells sorted from blood, obtained in a trial of the OX40 agonist ivuxolimab. V and J are TRBV30 and TRBJ2-3; D not certain. The CDR3 loop is CAWSGVTVTDTQYF. CDR3 bases: TGTGCCTGGAGTGGGGTTACGGTCACAGATACGCAGTATTTT. Variable domain in full (rest from reference TRBV30 and TRBJ2-3): SQTIHQWPATLVQPVGSPLSLECTVEGTSNPNLYWYRQAAGRGLQLLFYSVGIGQISSEVPQNLSASRPQDRQFILSSKKLLLSDSGFYLCAWSGVTVTDTQYFGPGTRLTVL.